This is a list of T cell receptor beta chains from one sample in a study of blood T cell repertoires in COVID-19. Sequenced by immunoSEQ multiplex PCR; TCRdb stores in-frame clones only, minus some. The data show approximately 100,000 clones, with approximately 80% seen just once and 14% to 15% held by the top ten. The sequenced sample consisted of peripheral blood. The origin of the receptors is a woman aged 60-70 years with acute or convalescent COVID-19. Each CDR3 is given with its conserved first and last residue. D genes are given only for firm matches. Not all rows give a size; the values are once, few, many and, for expanded clones, a class.

abundance	d_gene	v_gene	j_gene	CDR3nt	CDR3aa
once	TRBD1	TRBV25-1	TRBJ2-7	TGTGCCAGCAGTCCGTTACAGGGGAACGAGCAGTACTTC	CASSPLQGNEQYF
NA	TRBD2	TRBV2	TRBJ2-7	TGTGCCAGCAGGGAGCTAGCGGGGGGTTTAGTCGAGCAGTACTTC	CASRELAGGLVEQYF
NA	NA	TRBV19	TRBJ1-6	TGTGCCAGTATTGATCACAGGCATTCACCCCTCCACTTT	CASIDHRHSPLHF
NA	NA	TRBV9	TRBJ2-7	TGTGCCAGCAGCGGAGACAGCTACGAGCAGTACTTC	CASSGDSYEQYF
NA	NA	TRBV30	TRBJ2-5	TGTGCCTGGAGTAGGGGAGGCCCCTACCAAGAGACCCAGTACTTC	CAWSRGGPYQETQYF
NA	NA	TRBV2	TRBJ2-1	TGTGCCAGCCTCTATGGAGCTGGCTACAATGAGCAGTTCTTC	CASLYGAGYNEQFF
NA	NA	TRBV11-3	TRBJ2-2	TGTGCCAGCAGCTCCGGGACTCCAAACACCGGGGAGCTGTTTTTT	CASSSGTPNTGELFF
NA	TRBD1	TRBV18	TRBJ1-1	TGTGCCAGCTCGGGGACAGGGGGGCCCATGAACACTGAAGCTTTCTTT	CASSGTGGPMNTEAFF
NA	TRBD1	TRBV30	TRBJ1-4	TGTGCCTGGAGGCTGGGACAGTGGCAAGGGGGATCGGAAAAACTGTTTTTT	CAWRLGQWQGGSEKLFF
NA	TRBD1	TRBV29-1	TRBJ1-6	TGCAGCGTTCAACAGGGGAATAATTCACCCCTCCACTTT	CSVQQGNNSPLHF
NA	TRBD1	TRBV5-1	TRBJ1-6	TGCGCCAGCAGCACCGACCTGACAGGGGGCGATTCACCCCTCCACTTT	CASSTDLTGGDSPLHF
NA	NA	TRBV19	TRBJ1-5	TGTGCCAGTAGTGGTCGAGGTGGGAGCGGGCAGCCCCAGCATTTT	CASSGRGGSGQPQHF
NA	NA	TRBV28	TRBJ1-2	TGTGCCAGCAGTACTTGGACAAGCATCCTTAACTATGGCTACACCTTC	CASSTWTSILNYGYTF
NA	TRBD1	TRBV11-2	TRBJ2-3	TGTGCCAGCAGCTTATCAGTTTCTAGGGGAGGACAGGGAGCGCATTTT	CASSLSVSRGGQGAHF
once	TRBD2	TRBV3-1/TRBV3-2	TRBJ2-2	TGTGCCAGCAGCACCCGTTTAGCGGGGCGGAACACCGGGGAGCTGTTTTTT	CASSTRLAGRNTGELFF
NA	NA	TRBV5-1	TRBJ1-1	TGCGCCAGCAGCTTAATCTCGAACACTGAAGCTTTCTTT	CASSLISNTEAFF
NA	NA	TRBV19	TRBJ1-1	TGTGCCAGTAGTCTCCAAGGGGTACTCACTGAAGCTTTCTTT	CASSLQGVLTEAFF
NA	NA	TRBV27	TRBJ1-4	TGTGCCAGCAGTTTATTCGGTTCTGGGAGGGAAAAACTGTTTTTT	CASSLFGSGREKLFF
NA	NA	TRBV2	TRBJ1-2	TGTGCCAGCAGGGGGGGGACGGTCAACTATGGCTACACCTTC	CASRGGTVNYGYTF
NA	TRBD2	TRBV27	TRBJ2-7	TGTGCCAGCAGTCGAAAGACTAGCGGGAGGGCCAGATCGTACGAGCAGTACTTC	CASSRKTSGRARSYEQYF
NA	NA	TRBV20-1	TRBJ2-5	TGCAGTGCTAGTTCGGCTCGGGGGGCTAATCAAGAGACCCAGTACTTC	CSASSARGANQETQYF
NA	TRBD2	TRBV5-1	TRBJ2-3	TGCGCCAGCAGCTTGTCAGCGGGAGGGCTGACAGATACGCAGTATTTT	CASSLSAGGLTDTQYF
once	NA	TRBV28	TRBJ1-1	TGTGCCAGCCTGACCAGGGAGGGCACTGAAGCTTTCTTT	CASLTREGTEAFF
once	NA	TRBV7-3	TRBJ2-1	TGTGCCAGCAGCTTAACCCGCACAGCCAATGAGCAGTTCTTC	CASSLTRTANEQFF
NA	TRBD1	TRBV9	TRBJ1-1	TGTGCCAGCAGCGCTACAGGGGTCAACACTGAAGCTTTCTTT	CASSATGVNTEAFF
NA	TRBD1	TRBV3-1/TRBV3-2	TRBJ1-2	TGTGCCAGCAGCCCCCCGTTCGGGACAGGGGTAGGGGGGGGCTACACCTTC	CASSPPFGTGVGGGYTF
NA	TRBD1	TRBV7-9	TRBJ1-3	TGTGCCAGCAGCTTCGGACAGGGGGACACCATATATTTT	CASSFGQGDTIYF
NA	TRBD2	TRBV19	TRBJ2-5	TGTGCCACCACGCGGGAGATTGGGGAGACCCAGTACTTC	CATTREIGETQYF
NA	NA	TRBV28	TRBJ1-1	TGTGCCAGCAGTTTAGCAGGGCCGAACACTGAAGCTTTCTTT	CASSLAGPNTEAFF
NA	NA	TRBV7-2	TRBJ1-2	TGTGCCAGCAGCCCGAGTTTGACTTATGGCTACACCTTC	CASSPSLTYGYTF
NA	NA	TRBV9	TRBJ1-1	TGTGCCAGCAGCGTTCGAACACGGGAGGACACTGAAGCTTTCTTT	CASSVRTREDTEAFF
few	NA	TRBV5-6	TRBJ2-5	TGTGCCAGCAGCTTGGAGCTTAAAGAGACCCAGTACTTC	CASSLELKETQYF
NA	NA	TRBV19	TRBJ2-3	TGTGCCAGTAGTACAGGGGTTTCCACAGATACGCAGTATTTT	CASSTGVSTDTQYF
few	NA	TRBV2	TRBJ1-5	TGTGCCAGCAGAATCCGGGACAACGCAAATCAGCCCCAGCATTTT	CASRIRDNANQPQHF
NA	NA	TRBV10-1	TRBJ2-7	TGCGCCAGCAGTATCCGAACTTCAGGGGAGCAGTACTTC	CASSIRTSGEQYF
NA	TRBD1	TRBV2	TRBJ1-2	TGTGCCAGCAAGTTGACAGGGCTGGGCTACACCTTC	CASKLTGLGYTF
NA	TRBD1	TRBV18	TRBJ1-1	TGTGCCAGCTCACCTCTATCTGGGACAGGCGGCACTGAAGCTTTCTTT	CASSPLSGTGGTEAFF
NA	NA	TRBV6-1	TRBJ2-5	TGTGCCAGCAGTGAACTTGGGCGGGTTAGAGAGACCCAGTACTTC	CASSELGRVRETQYF
few	NA	TRBV19	TRBJ1-3	TGTGCCAGTAGTTCCAGCTCTGGAAACACCATATATTTT	CASSSSSGNTIYF
few	NA	TRBV30	TRBJ1-3	TGTGCCTGCAGGTGCGACGTTAAAGGAAACACCATATATTTT	CACRCDVKGNTIYF
NA	TRBD1	TRBV7-2	TRBJ2-5	TGTGCCAGCAGCTTAGAGACAGGGCCAGAGACCCAGTACTTC	CASSLETGPETQYF
NA	NA	TRBV18	TRBJ2-1	TGTGCCAGCTCACTGGACGTACGGGGTGAGCAGTTCTTC	CASSLDVRGEQFF